The entry below describes one T cell receptor beta chain. This sample stems from a study of blood T cell repertoires in COVID-19. Study-level background: Collection of acute and convalescent COVID-19 samples took place in the United States, Italy and Spain. PBMCs, B-cell-depleted T cells, or T cells were the source of the cDNA or gDNA that made up the material.

Authors' processing steps: By means of reference gene primer amplification, nucleated cell counts were estimated. Data came from immunoSEQ multiplex PCR; TCRdb stores just in-frame clones and leaves some out. V, J and clone size were drawn from that table, and D and trimming were deduced from the DNA. The sample lists over 95,000 clones, approximately 85% occurring once. Patients at the Seattle site were enrolled during active infection and followed longitudinally. The germline gives CDR1 MNHEY, CDR2 SVGAGI. The ends were cut back, 7 bases at V and 2 bases at J, with 15 bases in the middle. The CDR3 totals 15 residues.

The V gene is TRBV6-5, the J gene TRBJ2-1, with D possibly matching TRBD2 (6 bases). This receptor was obtained from a woman in her sixties or seventies with COVID-19, enrolled during active disease. Sequencing input: peripheral blood. DNA of the CDR3: TGTGCCAGCAATCTCCGGGGGAACGCCTACAATGAGCAGTTCTTC. Translation gives CASNLRGNAYNEQFF.